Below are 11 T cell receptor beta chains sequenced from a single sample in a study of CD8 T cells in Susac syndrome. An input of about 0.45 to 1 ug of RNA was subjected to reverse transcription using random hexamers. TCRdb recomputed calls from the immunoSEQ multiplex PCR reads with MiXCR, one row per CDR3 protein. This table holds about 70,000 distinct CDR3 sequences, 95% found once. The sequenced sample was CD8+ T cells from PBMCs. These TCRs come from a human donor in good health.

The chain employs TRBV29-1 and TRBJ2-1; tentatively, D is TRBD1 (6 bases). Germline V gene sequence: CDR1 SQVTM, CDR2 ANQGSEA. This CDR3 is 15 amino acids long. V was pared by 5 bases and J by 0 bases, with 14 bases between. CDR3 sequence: CSVMGADSSYNEQFF. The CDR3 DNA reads TGCAGCGTTATGGGGGCGGACTCCTCCTACAATGAGCAGTTCTTC.

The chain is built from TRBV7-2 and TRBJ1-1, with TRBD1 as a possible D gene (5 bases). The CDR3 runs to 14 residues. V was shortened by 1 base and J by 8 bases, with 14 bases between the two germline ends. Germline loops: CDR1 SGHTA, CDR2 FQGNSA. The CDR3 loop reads CASSLGTGHREAFF. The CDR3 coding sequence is TGTGCCAGCAGCTTAGGGACGGGGCATCGGGAAGCTTTCTTT.

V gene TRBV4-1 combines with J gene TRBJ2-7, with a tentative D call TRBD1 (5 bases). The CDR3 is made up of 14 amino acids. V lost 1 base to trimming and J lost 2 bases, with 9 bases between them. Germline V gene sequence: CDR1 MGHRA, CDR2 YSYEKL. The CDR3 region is CASSQVDSPYEQYF. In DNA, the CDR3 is TGCGCCAGCAGCCAAGTCGACAGCCCCTACGAGCAGTACTTC.

The CDR3 here is CASSLRDMSRGYTF. The CDR3 DNA follows: TGCGCCAGCAGCCTCCGGGACATGAGTAGGGGCTACACCTTC. The rearrangement uses TRBV4-1 and TRBJ1-2; possibly TRBD1 for D (6 bases). CDR1 and CDR2 (germline): MGHRA, YSYEKL. The V end lost 4 bases, the J end lost 8 bases, and 17 bases lay between the germline ends. The CDR3 has 14 residues.

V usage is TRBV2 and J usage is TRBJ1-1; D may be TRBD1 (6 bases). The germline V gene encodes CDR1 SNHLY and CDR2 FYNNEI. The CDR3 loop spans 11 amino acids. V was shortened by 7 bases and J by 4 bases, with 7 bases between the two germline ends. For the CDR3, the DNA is TGTGCCAGCACGGACAGCACTGAAGCTTTCTTT. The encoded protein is CASTDSTEAFF.

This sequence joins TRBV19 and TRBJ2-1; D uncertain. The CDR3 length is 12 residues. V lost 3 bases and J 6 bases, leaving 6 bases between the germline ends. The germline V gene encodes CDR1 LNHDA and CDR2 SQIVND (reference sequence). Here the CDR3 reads CASSIPFNEQFF. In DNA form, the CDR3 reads TGTGCCAGTAGTATCCCCTTCAATGAGCAGTTCTTC.

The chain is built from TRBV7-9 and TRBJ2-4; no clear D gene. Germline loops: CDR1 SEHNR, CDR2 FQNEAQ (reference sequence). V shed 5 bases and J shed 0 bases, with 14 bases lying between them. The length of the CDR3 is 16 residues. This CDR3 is CASSLPTDLAKNIQYF. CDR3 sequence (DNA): TGTGCCAGCAGCCTTCCCACAGACCTAGCCAAAAACATTCAGTACTTC.

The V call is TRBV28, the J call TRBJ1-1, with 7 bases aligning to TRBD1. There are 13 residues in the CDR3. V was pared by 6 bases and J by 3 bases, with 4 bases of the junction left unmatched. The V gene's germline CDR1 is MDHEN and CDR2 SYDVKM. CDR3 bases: TGTGCCAGCAGAGATACAGGGGACACTGAAGCTTTCTTT. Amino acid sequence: CASRDTGDTEAFF.

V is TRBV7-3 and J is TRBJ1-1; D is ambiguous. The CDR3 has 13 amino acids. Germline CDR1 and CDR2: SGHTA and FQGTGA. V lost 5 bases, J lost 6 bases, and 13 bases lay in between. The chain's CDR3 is CASSVWVGAEAFF. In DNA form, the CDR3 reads TGTGCCAGCAGCGTATGGGTCGGCGCTGAAGCTTTCTTT.

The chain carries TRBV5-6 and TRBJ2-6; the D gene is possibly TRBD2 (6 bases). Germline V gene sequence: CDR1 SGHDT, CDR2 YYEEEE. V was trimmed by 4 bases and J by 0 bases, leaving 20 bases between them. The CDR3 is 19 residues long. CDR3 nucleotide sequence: TGTGCCAGCAGCCCTTGGACGCGGGGCGACATCTCTGGGGCCAACGTCCTGACTTTC. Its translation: CASSPWTRGDISGANVLTF.

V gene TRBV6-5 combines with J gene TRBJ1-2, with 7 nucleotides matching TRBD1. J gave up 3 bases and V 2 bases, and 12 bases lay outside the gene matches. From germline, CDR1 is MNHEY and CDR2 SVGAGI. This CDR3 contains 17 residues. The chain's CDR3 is CASSYSSLGDRDYGYTF. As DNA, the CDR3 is TGTGCCAGCAGTTACAGTAGTTTGGGCGACAGGGACTATGGCTACACCTTC.